A single sample gave rise to the 30 T cell receptor beta chains below, sequenced in a study of blood T cells in healthy people across ages. Primed by a sample-barcoded 5' primer and a J-beta primer mix, a second PCR proceeded for roughly 7 to 11 cycles. TCRdb called the 5' RACE reads again in MiXCR, with one record for every CDR3 protein. The table records over 950,000 distinct CDR3 sequences, about 53% of them present only once. Material for sequencing was blood. The receptors originated from a woman in her sixties or seventies in good health.

This chain links TRBV11-2 with TRBJ2-3; D gene uncertain. V lost 4 bases and J 3 bases, leaving 14 bases between the germline ends. Germline lookup yields CDR1 SGHAT and CDR2 FQNNGV. This CDR3 region has 15 residues. CDR3 nucleotide sequence: TGTGCCAGCAGCTATGCTGGCAGTTTAACAGATACGCAGTATTTT. Protein product: CASSYAGSLTDTQYF.

The chain uses TRBV28 and TRBJ2-7; perhaps TRBD2 as D (6 bases). The DNA end is a closer match to TRBJ2-4, so the J assignment may be wrong. The CDR3 loop spans 16 amino acids. Germline CDR1 and CDR2: MDHEN and SYDVKM. The CDR3 nucleotides read TGTGCCAGCAGTTTGGGGGGAGAACTGGCAAAAAACATTCAGTACTTC. Protein product: CASSLGGELAKNIQYF.

Written as DNA, the CDR3 is TGTGCCAGCAGCTCACAGGGAGTAGATAACTATGGCTACACCTTC. Translating gives CASSSQGVDNYGYTF. The chain carries TRBV28 and TRBJ1-2; the D gene is possibly TRBD1 (6 bases). V was shortened by 6 bases and J by 1 base, with 15 bases between the two germline ends. The CDR3 covers 15 residues. Germline assignment: CDR1 MDHEN and CDR2 SYDVKM.

This clonotype turned up a few times. This chain connects TRBV5-1 to TRBJ2-5; 7 nucleotides align to TRBD1. The CDR3 is made up of 15 amino acids. Germline assignment: CDR1 SGHRS and CDR2 YFSETQ. V was pared by 3 bases and J by 5 bases, with 10 bases of the junction left unmatched. The DNA of the CDR3 is TGCGCCAGCAGCTCCCGGACAGGAACGGGGGAGACCCAGTACTTC. Its translation is CASSSRTGTGETQYF.

The genes are TRBV20-1 and TRBJ2-2, with D tentatively TRBD2 (6 bases). The CDR3 sequence is 15 residues long. Germline-derived CDR1 and CDR2 are DFQATT and SNEGSKA (reference sequence). V dropped 2 bases and J dropped 5 bases, with 15 bases sitting between them. CDR3 sequence: CSARSLARLTGELFF. CDR3 bases: TGCAGTGCTAGAAGTCTAGCGAGATTGACCGGGGAGCTGTTTTTT.

This sequence joins TRBV30 and TRBJ2-3; no reliable D call. The CDR3 length is 13 residues. Germline loops: CDR1 GTSNPN, CDR2 SVGIG (reference sequence). Trimming removed 4 bases at V and 3 bases at J, with 11 bases between. CDR3 bases: TGTGCCTGGATTGTCGGAGCAACAGATACGCAGTATTTT. This sequence encodes CAWIVGATDTQYF.

The chain uses TRBV20-1 and TRBJ1-5; TRBD1 might be the D (5 bases). V dropped 0 bases and J dropped 6 bases, with 18 bases sitting between them. Germline loops: CDR1 DFQATT, CDR2 SNEGSKA (reference sequence). The CDR3 contains 16 residues. The CDR3 sequence: CSARDSGMGPSQPQHF. Written as DNA, the CDR3 is TGCAGTGCTAGAGATAGCGGGATGGGGCCGAGTCAGCCCCAGCATTTT.

V and J are TRBV4-1 and TRBJ2-1; TRBD2 agrees at 11 bases. J lost 3 bases, V lost 3 bases, and 4 bases had no gene match. Germline loops: CDR1 MGHRA, CDR2 YSYEKL. This CDR3 comprises 16 residues. Here the CDR3 reads CASSHKGTSGYNEQFF. Written as DNA, the CDR3 is TGCGCCAGCAGCCATAAGGGGACTAGCGGCTACAATGAGCAGTTCTTC.

The chain couples TRBV20-1 to TRBJ2-7; 7 bases agree with TRBD1. Germline CDR1 reads DFQATT; CDR2 reads SNEGSKA (reference sequence). The CDR3 runs to 12 residues. J was trimmed by 8 bases and V by 1 base; bases with no gene match: 5. CDR3 residues: CSARGQGRKQYF. The CDR3 bases are TGCAGTGCTAGAGGACAGGGTCGGAAGCAGTACTTC.

The V and J genes are TRBV20-1 and TRBJ1-2; D unresolved. The CDR3 covers 9 residues. Per the germline V gene, CDR1 is DFQATT and CDR2 is SNEGSKA (reference sequence). CDR3 amino acids: CRVRYGYTF. The CDR3 DNA follows: TGCAGGGTGCGCTATGGCTACACCTTC.

The chain employs TRBV2 and TRBJ2-2; D is possibly TRBD1 or TRBD2 (7 bases each). Germline V gene data show CDR1 as SNHLY and CDR2 as FYNNEI. Trimming took 8 bases from V and 5 from J, leaving 18 bases between them. This CDR3 has 15 residues. In DNA form, the CDR3 reads TGTGCCAGCCTACGGGAGGCAGGGGGGACCGGGGAGCTGTTTTTT. Its protein is CASLREAGGTGELFF.

In this sample, this clonotype turned up once. V and J are TRBV7-9 and TRBJ2-7; no clear D. Germline V gene lookup returns CDR1 SEHNR and CDR2 FQNEAQ (reference sequence). The CDR3 sequence is 14 residues long. Trimming took 0 bases from V and 4 from J, leaving 10 bases between them. CDR3: CASSLAGNDYEQYF. CDR3 coding DNA: TGTGCCAGCAGCTTAGCAGGAAATGATTACGAGCAGTACTTC.

In this sample, this clonotype turned up a few times. The rearrangement uses TRBV7-2 and TRBJ2-3; 9 nucleotides line up with TRBD1. The CDR3 runs to 17 residues. Per germline, CDR1 SGHTA and CDR2 FQGNSA. Losses at the gene ends were 1 base for V and 3 bases for J; bases not matched to a gene: 8. The CDR3 loop is CASSLGWGQGRTDTQYF. CDR3 in DNA: TGTGCCAGCAGCTTAGGATGGGGACAGGGCAGAACAGATACGCAGTATTTT.

J is TRBJ2-2 and V is TRBV4-1; 7 bases map to TRBD2. Germline V gene data show CDR1 as MGHRA and CDR2 as YSYEKL. Unmatched junction bases numbered 17, after V lost 4 bases and J lost 0 bases. The CDR3 is 20 amino acids. This chain's CDR3 is CASSPRGTSARISNTGELFF. The CDR3 DNA reads as TGCGCCAGCAGCCCCCGAGGCACTAGCGCACGGATCTCGAACACCGGGGAGCTGTTTTTT.

In this sample, this clonotype turned up a few times. The chain employs TRBV27 and TRBJ2-3; 12 bases are shared with TRBD2. Germline V lookup: CDR1 MNHEY, CDR2 SMNVEV (reference sequence). After removal of 4 bases from V and 2 bases from J, the junction contained 7 bases not matched to a gene. The CDR3 sequence is 17 residues long. The CDR3 loop reads CASSSGTSGLITDTQYF. DNA of the CDR3: TGTGCCAGCAGTTCTGGGACTAGCGGGCTCATCACAGATACGCAGTATTTT.

The gene calls are TRBV29-1 and TRBJ2-7, with 11 bases lining up with TRBD2. This CDR3 comprises 13 residues. Trimming cost V 6 bases and J 5 bases; bases outside gene matches: 6. The germline V gene has CDR1 SQVTM and CDR2 ANQGSEA. The CDR3 DNA reads TGCAGCGTGGGATCTAGCGGGAGGAACGAGCAGTACTTC. Its protein is CSVGSSGRNEQYF.

This chain joins TRBV7-2 and TRBJ2-1; D is possibly TRBD2 (6 bases). The CDR3 spans 16 residues. The germline V gene encodes CDR1 SGHTA and CDR2 FQGNSA. V lost 6 bases and J lost 3, with 18 bases in between. As DNA, the CDR3 is TGTGCCAGCAGAGTAAGGTCCGGGAGTTTCTACAATGAGCAGTTCTTC. Protein product: CASRVRSGSFYNEQFF.

The J gene is TRBJ1-4, the V gene TRBV2; D gene ambiguous. V gave up 8 bases and J gave up 7 bases, with 20 bases separating them. The CDR3 has 15 residues. The germline gives CDR1 SNHLY, CDR2 FYNNEI. The CDR3 protein is CASSLQPPKFEKLFF. CDR3 in DNA: TGTGCCAGCTCCCTCCAGCCGCCTAAATTTGAAAAACTGTTTTTT.

This clonotype was seen a few times. The chain employs TRBV12-3 or TRBV12-4 and TRBJ2-1; D not certain. V was clipped by 3 bases and J by 0 bases, with 9 bases between them. This CDR3 has 15 residues. The CDR3 loop reads CASSLTGRSYNEQFF. CDR3 nucleotides: TGTGCCAGCAGTTTGACGGGCCGCTCCTACAATGAGCAGTTCTTC.

This clonotype was counted a few times. The chain is built from TRBV10-3 and TRBJ2-3; 11 bases align to TRBD2. V was clipped by 4 bases and J by 1 base; unmatched bases: 1. The CDR3 runs to 15 residues. In germline, CDR1 is ENHRY, CDR2 SYGVKD. The CDR3 region has the DNA TGTGCCATCAGTGGTAGCGGGAGGGGCACAGATACGCAGTATTTT. It encodes CAISGSGRGTDTQYF.

The chain employs TRBV28 and TRBJ2-3; a weak D match, TRBD2 (5 bases). Germline V gives CDR1 MDHEN, CDR2 SYDVKM. V shed 7 bases and J shed 4 bases, with 12 bases lying between them. The CDR3 is 13 amino acids. The DNA of the CDR3 is TGTGCCAGCACTGGACGGGGTCCAGATACGCAGTATTTT. Its translation: CASTGRGPDTQYF.

The CDR3 protein is CASTYLTGVHNEQFF. As DNA, the CDR3 is TGTGCCAGCACCTACCTTACAGGGGTTCACAATGAGCAGTTCTTC. This chain joins TRBV12-3 or TRBV12-4 and TRBJ2-1; TRBD1 aligns across 7 bases. The CDR3 has 15 amino acids. Unmatched junction bases numbered 11, after V lost 7 bases and J lost 5 bases.

This clonotype was counted between two and nine times. A junction boundary mismatches the germline segment, possibly from a read error. The V and J genes are TRBV3-1 and TRBJ2-1, with 12 bases fitting TRBD2. The CDR3 covers 17 residues. Germline CDR1 reads LGHDT; CDR2 reads YNNKEL (reference sequence). CDR3 nucleotides: TGTGCCAGCAGTCAAGATATGACTAGCGGGAGAGACAATGAGCAGTTCTTC. This codes for CASSQDMTSGRDNEQFF.

This chain uses TRBV5-1 with TRBJ2-3; D unclear. CDR3 length: 14 residues. V was cut by 9 bases and J by 0 bases, with 14 bases left in between. Germline CDR1 and CDR2: SGHRS and YFSETQ. In nucleotides, the CDR3 is TGCGCCACCAAGTACGGTCCGAGCACAGATACGCAGTATTTT. Amino acid sequence: CATKYGPSTDTQYF.

The genes are TRBV6-2 or TRBV6-3 and TRBJ2-7; D gene ambiguous. V was shortened by 0 bases and J by 4 bases, with 10 bases between the two germline ends. The length of the CDR3 is 14 residues. Germline CDR1 MNHEY, CDR2 SVGEGT. CDR3 sequence: CASSYSNRGYEQYF. In DNA, the CDR3 is TGTGCCAGCAGTTACTCAAACAGAGGTTACGAGCAGTACTTC.

The gene calls are TRBV28 and TRBJ2-3; 7 bases map to TRBD2. V shed 2 bases, J shed 2 bases, and the junction held 19 bases outside the gene matches. The CDR3 loop spans 20 amino acids. Germline CDR1 MDHEN, CDR2 SYDVKM. The CDR3 loop reads CASSLDRDYGPGSVTDTQYF. The CDR3 region has the DNA TGTGCCAGCAGTTTAGACCGGGACTATGGGCCAGGGTCGGTCACAGATACGCAGTATTTT.

This chain joins TRBV9 and TRBJ2-1, with D maybe TRBD2 (5 bases). Deletions cut 5 bases from V and 2 bases from J, with 8 bases between. The CDR3 has 13 residues. The germline gives CDR1 SGDLS, CDR2 YYNGEE. The CDR3 here is CASRAGTYNEQFF. In nucleotides, the CDR3 is TGTGCCAGCAGGGCGGGTACCTACAATGAGCAGTTCTTC.

V usage is TRBV3-1 and J usage is TRBJ1-1, with 7 bases aligning to TRBD1. The CDR3 has 14 residues. Per the germline V gene, CDR1 is LGHDT and CDR2 is YNNKEL (reference sequence). The V and J ends lost 4 bases and 5 bases, in that order; junction bases with no gene match: 7. CDR3 region: CASSRDDRDTEAFF. The CDR3 DNA reads as TGTGCCAGCAGCCGAGACGACAGGGATACTGAAGCTTTCTTT.

This clonotype was observed a handful of times. V usage is TRBV18 and J usage is TRBJ1-4; no firm D call. The germline V gene has CDR1 KGHSH and CDR2 LQKENI. V was clipped by 1 base and J by 7 bases, with 4 bases between them. The CDR3 contains 12 residues. The CDR3 coding sequence is TGTGCCAGCTCACCACATGGTGAAAAACTGTTTTTT. Translation gives CASSPHGEKLFF.

J is TRBJ2-1 and V is TRBV20-1; TRBD2 agrees at 9 bases. Germline V gene sequence: CDR1 DFQATT, CDR2 SNEGSKA (reference sequence). V was clipped by 2 bases and J by 7 bases; unmatched bases: 18. The CDR3 is 18 residues long. CDR3 sequence (DNA): TGCAGTGCTAGATCCGACCGACTAGCGGTGGGGCTTCCGAATGAGCAGTTCTTC. Translation gives CSARSDRLAVGLPNEQFF.